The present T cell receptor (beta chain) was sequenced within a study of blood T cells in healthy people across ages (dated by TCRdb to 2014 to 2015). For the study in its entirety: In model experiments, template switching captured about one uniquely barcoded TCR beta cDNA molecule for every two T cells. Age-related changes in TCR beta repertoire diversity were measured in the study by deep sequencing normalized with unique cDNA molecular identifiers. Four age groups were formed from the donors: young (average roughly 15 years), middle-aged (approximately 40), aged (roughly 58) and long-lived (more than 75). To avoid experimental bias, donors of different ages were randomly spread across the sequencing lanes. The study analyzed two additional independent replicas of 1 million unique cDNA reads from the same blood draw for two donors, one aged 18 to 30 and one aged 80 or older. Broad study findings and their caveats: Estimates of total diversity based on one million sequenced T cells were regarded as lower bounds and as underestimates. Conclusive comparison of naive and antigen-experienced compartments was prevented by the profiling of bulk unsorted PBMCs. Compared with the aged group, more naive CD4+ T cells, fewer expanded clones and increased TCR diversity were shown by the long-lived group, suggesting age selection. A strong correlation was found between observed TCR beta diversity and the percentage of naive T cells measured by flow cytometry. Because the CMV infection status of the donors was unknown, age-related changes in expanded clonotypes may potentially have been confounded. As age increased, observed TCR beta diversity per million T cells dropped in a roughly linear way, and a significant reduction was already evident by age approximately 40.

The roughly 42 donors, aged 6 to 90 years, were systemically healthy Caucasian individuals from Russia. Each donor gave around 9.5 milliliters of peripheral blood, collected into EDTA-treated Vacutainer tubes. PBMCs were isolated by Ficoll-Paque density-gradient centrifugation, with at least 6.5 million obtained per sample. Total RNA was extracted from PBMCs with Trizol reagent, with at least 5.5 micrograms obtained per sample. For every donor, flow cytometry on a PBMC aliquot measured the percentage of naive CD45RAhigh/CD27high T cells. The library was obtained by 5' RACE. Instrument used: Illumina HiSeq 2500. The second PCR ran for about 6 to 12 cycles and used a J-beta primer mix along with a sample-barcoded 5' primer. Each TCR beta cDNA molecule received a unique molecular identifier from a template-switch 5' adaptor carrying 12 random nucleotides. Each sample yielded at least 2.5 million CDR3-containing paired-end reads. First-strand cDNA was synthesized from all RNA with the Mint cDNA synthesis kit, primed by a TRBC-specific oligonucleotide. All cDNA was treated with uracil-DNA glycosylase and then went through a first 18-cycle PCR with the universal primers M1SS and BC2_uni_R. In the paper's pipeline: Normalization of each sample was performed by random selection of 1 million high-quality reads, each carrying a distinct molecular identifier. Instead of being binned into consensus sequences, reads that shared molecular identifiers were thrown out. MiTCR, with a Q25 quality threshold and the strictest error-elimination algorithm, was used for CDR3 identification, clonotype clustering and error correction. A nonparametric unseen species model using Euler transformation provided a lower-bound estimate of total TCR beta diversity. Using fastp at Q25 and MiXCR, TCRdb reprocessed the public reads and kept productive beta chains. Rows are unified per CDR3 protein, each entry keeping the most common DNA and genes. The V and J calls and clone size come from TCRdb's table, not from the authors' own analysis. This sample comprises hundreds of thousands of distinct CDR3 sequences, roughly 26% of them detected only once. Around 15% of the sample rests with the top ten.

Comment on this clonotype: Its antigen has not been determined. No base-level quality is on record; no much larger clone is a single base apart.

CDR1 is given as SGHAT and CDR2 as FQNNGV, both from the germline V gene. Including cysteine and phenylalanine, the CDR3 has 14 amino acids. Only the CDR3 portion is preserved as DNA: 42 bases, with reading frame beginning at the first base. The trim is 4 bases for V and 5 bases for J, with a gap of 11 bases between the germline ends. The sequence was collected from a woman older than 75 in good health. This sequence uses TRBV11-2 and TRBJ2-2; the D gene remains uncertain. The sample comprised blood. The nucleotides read TGTGCCAGCAGCTCGGACCTCTGGACCGGGGAGCTGTTTTTT. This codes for CASSSDLWTGELFF.